A single sample gave rise to the 20 T cell receptor beta chains below, sequenced in a study of T cell responses to AZD1222 COVID-19 vaccine. The method was immunoSEQ multiplex PCR; TCRdb's version includes in-frame clones alone and lacks a portion of them. This table has tens of thousands of clones, about 92% appearing once. Here the sequenced sample was peripheral blood, taken on day 0 of AZD1222 vaccination. These receptors were obtained from an adult in good health.

This chain's CDR3 is CASSLGPGTGNQPQHF. CDR3 DNA: TGTGCCAGCAGCTTAGGTCCCGGGACAGGGAATCAGCCCCAGCATTTT. The chain joins TRBV7-9 to TRBJ1-5; TRBD1 matches at 9 bases. Germline assignment: CDR1 SEHNR and CDR2 FQNEAQ (reference sequence). V shed 1 base and J 4 bases; nucleotides not matched to a gene: 5. CDR3 length equals 16 residues.

The genes are TRBV7-9 and TRBJ2-7; D remains ambiguous. CDR1 and CDR2 from the germline V gene are SEHNR and FQNEAQ (reference sequence). The germline V and J ends were trimmed by 7 bases and 2 bases, with 15 bases remaining between them. The CDR3 runs to 14 residues. The DNA for the CDR3 is TGTGCCAGCACCACTACCACTAATCCCTACGAGCAGTACTTC. It encodes CASTTTTNPYEQYF.

This rearrangement joins TRBV7-2 to TRBJ1-3; D might be TRBD1 (5 bases). The CDR3 runs 14 residues. V gave up 4 bases and J gave up 8 bases, with 15 bases separating them. The germline V gene has CDR1 SGHTA and CDR2 FQGNSA. The CDR3 DNA reads as TGTGCCAGCAGCTCGCCCAGGGATGGTGACACCATATATTTT. Protein sequence: CASSSPRDGDTIYF.

The chain couples TRBV19 to TRBJ2-1; 11 nucleotides line up with TRBD2. In germline, CDR1 is LNHDA, CDR2 SQIVND (reference sequence). With 1 base clipped from V and 4 bases from J, the junction kept 3 bases outside the gene matches. The CDR3 consists of 16 residues. CDR3 bases: TGTGCCAGTAGTATAGCCAGACTAGCGGGATACAATGAGCAGTTCTTC. It encodes CASSIARLAGYNEQFF.

This chain links TRBV25-1 with TRBJ2-7; 11 nucleotides match TRBD2. V shed 6 bases, J shed 1 base, and the junction held 5 bases outside the gene matches. The CDR3 length is 15 residues. CDR1 MGHDK and CDR2 SYGVNS come from the germline V gene. For the CDR3, the DNA is TGTGCCAGCAGCGCCGGGACTAGCGGATCCTACGAGCAGTACTTC. This gives the protein CASSAGTSGSYEQYF.

This chain joins TRBV5-1 and TRBJ2-3; maybe TRBD1 (5 bases). Germline V gene sequence: CDR1 SGHRS, CDR2 YFSETQ. The CDR3 runs 15 residues. Trimming took 4 bases from V and 1 from J, leaving 13 bases between them. This CDR3 is CASSPRVGGTDTQYF. CDR3 DNA sequence: TGCGCCAGCAGCCCAAGGGTAGGGGGCACAGATACGCAGTATTTT.

The rearrangement joins TRBV5-1 to TRBJ1-3; D possibly corresponds to TRBD1 (6 bases). Germline lookup yields CDR1 SGHRS and CDR2 YFSETQ. V was shortened by 4 bases and J by 3 bases, with 17 bases between the two germline ends. The CDR3 loop spans 16 amino acids. The CDR3 loop is CASSVGTGNSGNTIYF. In DNA, the CDR3 is TGCGCCAGCAGCGTAGGTACAGGGAATAGTGGAAACACCATATATTTT.

J is TRBJ1-5 and V is TRBV6-5, with D hard to call. This CDR3 has 12 residues. Germline CDR1 reads MNHEY; CDR2 reads SVGAGI. Between the trimmed V and J ends, which lost 7 bases and 5 bases, there was a span of 9 bases. The CDR3 sequence is CASKNGDQPQHF. The CDR3 region has the DNA TGTGCCAGCAAAAACGGCGATCAGCCCCAGCATTTT.

The chain uses TRBV6-2 or TRBV6-3 and TRBJ2-2; D gene ambiguous. This CDR3 has 13 residues. V lost 3 bases, J lost 6 bases, and 8 bases lay in between. The germline CDR1 and CDR2 sequences are MNHEY and SVGEGT. In nucleotides, the CDR3 is TGTGCCAGCAGTTATTTGCTATCCGGGGAGCTGTTTTTT. This sequence encodes CASSYLLSGELFF.

The J gene is TRBJ1-2, the V gene TRBV5-6; no clear D. V dropped 6 bases and J dropped 2 bases, with 14 bases sitting between them. The CDR3 extends over 14 amino acids. The germline V gene encodes CDR1 SGHDT and CDR2 YYEEEE. The CDR3 protein is CASTPPGSNYGYTF. The CDR3 nucleotides are TGTGCCAGCACCCCCCCCGGGAGCAACTATGGCTACACCTTC.

This chain joins TRBV9 and TRBJ2-2; 14 positions agree with TRBD2. The CDR3 loop spans 17 amino acids. The germline gives CDR1 SGDLS, CDR2 YYNGEE. The junction had 4 bases not matched to a gene; V was cut back by 4 bases and J by 2 bases. Here the CDR3 reads CASSPGLAGVNTGELFF. CDR3 DNA: TGTGCCAGCAGCCCGGGACTAGCGGGGGTAAACACCGGGGAGCTGTTTTTT. Full variable domain (outside the CDR3, taken from reference TRBV9 and TRBJ2-2): DSGVTQTPKHLITATGQRVTLRCSPRSGDLSVYWYQQSLDQGLQFLIQYYNGEERAKGNILERFSAQQFPDLHSELNLSSLELGDSALYFCASSPGLAGVNTGELFFGEGSRLTVL.

The chain employs TRBV7-2 and TRBJ1-4; no clear D. This CDR3 comprises 16 residues. V was trimmed by 2 bases and J by 2 bases, leaving 12 bases between them. Per the germline V gene, CDR1 is SGHTA and CDR2 is FQGNSA. The DNA of the CDR3 is TGTGCCAGCAGCTTATATCGCACGGGGACTAATGAAAAACTGTTTTTT. Translation gives CASSLYRTGTNEKLFF.

The chain recombines TRBV7-8 with TRBJ1-2; 9 bases are shared with TRBD1. J was trimmed by 7 bases and V by 5 bases; bases with no gene match: 11. The CDR3 is 15 residues long. Germline V lookup: CDR1 SGHVS, CDR2 FQNEAQ. The CDR3 sequence is CASSRVQGAIGGYTF. Here the CDR3 DNA reads TGTGCCAGCAGCCGTGTACAGGGGGCAATCGGTGGCTACACCTTC.

The V call is TRBV6-5, the J call TRBJ1-1, with 9 bases lining up with TRBD1. CDR1 is MNHEY and CDR2 is SVGAGI in the germline V gene. The V and J ends lost 6 bases and 1 base, in that order; junction bases with no gene match: 6. The CDR3 contains 15 residues. The CDR3 coding sequence is TGTGCCAGCAGAAAACCGGGACAGGGGAACACTGAAGCTTTCTTT. It specifies CASRKPGQGNTEAFF.

The chain recombines TRBV7-8 with TRBJ2-3, with a possible D match to TRBD1 (5 bases). Trimming took 3 bases from V and 1 from J, leaving 5 bases between them. Per germline, CDR1 SGHVS and CDR2 FQNEAQ. The CDR3 totals 13 residues. The CDR3 sequence: CASSFRGTDTQYF. CDR3 bases: TGTGCCAGCAGCTTCAGGGGCACAGATACGCAGTATTTT.

The chain carries TRBV24-1 and TRBJ1-5; weak D call: TRBD1 (6 bases). The CDR3 totals 15 residues. CDR1 and CDR2 (germline): KGHDR, SFDVKD. V lost 3 bases, J lost 3 bases, and 11 bases lay in between. As DNA, the CDR3 is TGTGCCACCAGTGATCGGGGGGGCCTCAATCAGCCCCAGCATTTT. Its protein product is CATSDRGGLNQPQHF.

The rearrangement joins TRBV28 to TRBJ1-2; D is possibly TRBD1 (5 bases). V shed 7 bases and J shed 6 bases, with 18 bases lying between them. CDR3 length: 14 residues. The V gene's germline CDR1 is MDHEN and CDR2 SYDVKM. CDR3 DNA sequence: TGTGCCAGCACCCTGGGGGGGTATGAGGATGGCTACACCTTC. Protein: CASTLGGYEDGYTF.

This chain connects TRBV4-3 to TRBJ2-3, with a weak D call TRBD2 (6 bases). Germline lookup yields CDR1 LGHNA and CDR2 YSLEER. V was trimmed by 1 base and J by 3 bases, leaving 11 bases between them. The CDR3 length is 15 residues. The chain's CDR3 is CASSQAPSETDTQYF. CDR3 nucleotide sequence: TGCGCCAGCAGCCAAGCTCCTAGCGAAACAGATACGCAGTATTTT.

This rearrangement joins TRBV5-4 to TRBJ2-5; 12 nucleotides line up with TRBD2. This CDR3 has 17 residues. Trimming at V came to 3 bases and at J to 0 bases, leaving 6 bases not matched to a gene. Germline V gene lookup returns CDR1 SGHNT and CDR2 YYREEE (reference sequence). CDR3 coding DNA: TGTGCCAGCAGCTGGCTAGCGGGGGGGCGGTACCAAGAGACCCAGTACTTC. Protein product: CASSWLAGGRYQETQYF.

J is TRBJ2-2 and V is TRBV5-4; 10 nucleotides line up with TRBD1. Germline V gene data show CDR1 as SGHNT and CDR2 as YYREEE (reference sequence). CDR3 length equals 15 residues. After removal of 5 bases from V and 7 bases from J, the junction contained 8 bases not matched to a gene. The CDR3 bases are TGTGCCAGCAGATCCGGGACAGGGGCGATCGGGGAGCTGTTTTTT. Amino acid sequence: CASRSGTGAIGELFF.